The 17 T cell receptor beta chains reported below all come from one sample, sequenced in a study of blood T cell repertoires in COVID-19. This table comes from immunoSEQ multiplex PCR, and its TCRdb copy is limited to in-frame clones, with some not included. The sample holds 97,000 or so clones, less than 85% seen once. The specimen was peripheral blood. The receptor set was obtained from a woman aged 80 or over with active or convalescent COVID-19.

The rearrangement links TRBV9 to TRBJ2-1, with 8 bases fitting TRBD2. Germline assignment: CDR1 SGDLS and CDR2 YYNGEE. This CDR3 spans 16 amino acids. The V segment lost 0 bases and the J segment 2 bases; nucleotides outside the gene matches: 4. The CDR3 spells CASSVVGGGTYNEQFF. As DNA, the CDR3 is TGTGCCAGCAGCGTAGTAGGCGGGGGGACCTACAATGAGCAGTTCTTC. The whole variable domain, filled in from reference TRBV9 and TRBJ2-1, reads DSGVTQTPKHLITATGQRVTLRCSPRSGDLSVYWYQQSLDQGLQFLIQYYNGEERAKGNILERFSAQQFPDLHSELNLSSLELGDSALYFCASSVVGGGTYNEQFFGPGTRLTVL.

As regards this clone: At one end, the junction sequence differs from germline, possibly due to a read error. V is TRBV25-1 and J is TRBJ2-2; TRBD1 aligns across 8 bases. The germline gives CDR1 MGHDK, CDR2 SYGVNS. The CDR3 is made up of 14 amino acids. The CDR3 DNA is TGTGCCAGCAGCGGGACAGGCCACACTGGGGAGCTGTTTTTT. Protein product: CASSGTGHTGELFF. Full variable domain (outside the CDR3, taken from reference TRBV25-1 and TRBJ2-2): EADIYQTPRYLVIGTGKKITLECSQTMGHDKMYWYQQDPGMELHLIHYSYGVNSTEKGDLSSESTVSRIRTEHFPLTLESARPSHTSQYLCASSGTGHTGELFFGEGSRLTVL.

V gene TRBV2 combines with J gene TRBJ2-1; 12 bases align to TRBD1. J gave up 2 bases and V 5 bases, and 4 bases lay outside the gene matches. Germline lookup yields CDR1 SNHLY and CDR2 FYNNEI. CDR3 length: 16 amino acids. The CDR3 coding sequence is TGTGCCAGCAGTCCCGGGACAGGGGGCCCCTACAATGAGCAGTTCTTC. Translated, it gives CASSPGTGGPYNEQFF.

The chain recombines TRBV4-2 with TRBJ2-7; 8 bases agree with TRBD1. The CDR3 totals 15 residues. V lost 3 bases and J lost 0; bases outside the gene matches: 4. From germline, CDR1 is LGHNA and CDR2 YNFKEQ. For the CDR3, the DNA is TGTGCCAGCAGCCAGCGGACAGGGAGCTCCTACGAGCAGTACTTC. It is translated as CASSQRTGSSYEQYF.

This clone was seen more than once but under ten times. The CDR3: CASRPRAGEYEQYF. CDR3 bases: TGCGCCAGCAGACCCCGGGCGGGGGAATACGAGCAGTACTTC. The V and J genes are TRBV5-1 and TRBJ2-7, with 7 bases identical to TRBD2. The germline V gene has CDR1 SGHRS and CDR2 YFSETQ. The CDR3 runs 14 residues. Germline trimming cut 5 bases from V and 4 bases from J; bases unmatched to any gene: 9.

Only one count was recorded for this clone. The V call is TRBV6-6, the J call TRBJ2-5, with 7 bases matching TRBD1. J was trimmed by 2 bases and V by 0 bases; bases with no gene match: 3. CDR3 length equals 15 residues. CDR1 is MNHNY, CDR2 SVGAGI, per germline (reference sequence). In DNA, the CDR3 is TGTGCCAGCAGTTACTCCGGGACAGATCAAGAGACCCAGTACTTC. It translates to CASSYSGTDQETQYF.

The chain employs TRBV10-2 and TRBJ1-2; D gene ambiguous. Between the trimmed V and J ends, which lost 2 bases and 2 bases, there was a span of 6 bases. The CDR3 is 13 amino acids. Germline CDR1 and CDR2: WSHSY and SAAADI. CDR3 in amino acids: CASSEAGNYGYTF. CDR3 sequence (DNA): TGCGCCAGCAGTGAGGCAGGAAACTATGGCTACACCTTC.

Regarding this clone: Other DNA sequences in the same sample also yield this CDR3. The chain recombines TRBV2 with TRBJ1-3; D is uncertain. The CDR3 is 14 residues long. CDR1 is SNHLY and CDR2 is FYNNEI in the germline V gene. V dropped 0 bases and J dropped 0 bases, with 3 bases sitting between them. The CDR3 DNA sequence: TGTGCCAGCAGTGAAGCGAGCTCTGGAAACACCATATATTTT. Protein sequence: CASSEASSGNTIYF.

V is TRBV11-2 and J is TRBJ2-5, with TRBD2 matching 15 bases. The trim removed 3 bases at V and 6 bases at J, leaving 14 bases unmatched. The CDR3 has 19 residues. Germline values: CDR1 SGHAT, CDR2 FQNNGV. CDR3 coding DNA: TGTGCCAGCAGCTTGACGGAAGGACTAGCGGGAGGGCCTAGGAAGACCCAGTACTTC. Translating gives CASSLTEGLAGGPRKTQYF.

The V and J genes are TRBV10-3 and TRBJ2-7, with 10 positions matching TRBD2. The CDR3 is 16 residues long. The V gene end was trimmed by 5 bases and the J gene end by 6 bases; junction bases not matched to a gene: 13. Germline V gene sequence: CDR1 ENHRY, CDR2 SYGVKD. The CDR3 DNA sequence: TGTGCCATCAGTAACATAGCGGGAGGCCAGGGAGGCGAGCAGTACTTC. Translated: CAISNIAGGQGGEQYF.

V and J are TRBV10-3 and TRBJ2-6; the match to TRBD1 covers 7 bases. Losses at the gene ends were 5 bases for V and 0 bases for J; bases not matched to a gene: 4. Germline assignment: CDR1 ENHRY and CDR2 SYGVKD. The CDR3 has 16 amino acids. The CDR3 coding sequence is TGTGCCATCAGTCGGGACAGACTCTCTGGGGCCAACGTCCTGACTTTC. It codes for CAISRDRLSGANVLTF.

This clone has a handful of counts. This chain links TRBV4-2 with TRBJ1-6; D unclear. The germline gives CDR1 LGHNA, CDR2 YNFKEQ. This CDR3 contains 16 residues. V was clipped by 4 bases and J by 7 bases, with 17 bases between them. The CDR3 loop is CASSLGGGQRNSPLHF. The CDR3 DNA is TGTGCCAGCAGCCTCGGAGGTGGGCAGAGGAATTCACCCCTCCACTTT.

The rearrangement joins TRBV6-5 to TRBJ2-3, with a tentative D call TRBD1 (6 bases). This CDR3 is 15 amino acids long. Trimming shortened V by 7 bases and J by 2 bases, and 16 bases separated the two germline ends. Germline V CDR1 and CDR2: MNHEY, SVGAGI. This CDR3 is CASTPERGSTDTQYF. In DNA form, the CDR3 reads TGTGCCAGCACCCCAGAAAGGGGGTCCACAGATACGCAGTATTTT.

This rearrangement joins TRBV11-2 to TRBJ2-3, with D perhaps matching TRBD2 (6 bases). The CDR3 runs 15 residues. V lost 3 bases to trimming and J lost 7 bases, with 17 bases between them. The germline gives CDR1 SGHAT, CDR2 FQNNGV. CDR3 sequence reads: CASSFPAGSGYTQYF. CDR3 nucleotides: TGTGCCAGCAGCTTTCCGGCGGGAAGTGGCTATACGCAGTATTTT.

This clone occurred a few times. The rearrangement uses TRBV27 and TRBJ1-2; a weak D match, TRBD1 (5 bases). Trimming stripped 9 bases from V and 0 bases from J, with 11 bases between. Germline values: CDR1 MNHEY, CDR2 SMNVEV (reference sequence). This CDR3 spans 13 amino acids. CDR3 in amino acids: CASRDYSNYGYTF. CDR3 DNA: TGTGCCAGTAGGGACTACTCTAACTATGGCTACACCTTC.

Concerning this clone: Compared with germline, one end of the junction differs, possibly owing to a read error. The gene calls are TRBV5-1 and TRBJ1-1, with no clear D. The CDR3 is 14 residues long. The V gene's germline CDR1 is SGHRS and CDR2 YFSETQ. In DNA form, the CDR3 reads TGTGCCAGCAGTCCAGTTATTGGTGGCACTGAAGCTTTCTTT. Its protein is CASSPVIGGTEAFF. Looking up the rest from reference TRBV5-1 and TRBJ1-1 gives the full variable domain: KAGVTQTPRYLIKTRGQQVTLSCSPISGHRSVSWYQQTPGQGLQFLFEYFSETQRNKGNFPGRFSGRQFSNSRSEMNVSTLELGDSALYLCASSPVIGGTEAFFGQGTRLTVV.

V gene TRBV10-1 combines with J gene TRBJ2-1; tentative D call: TRBD2 (5 bases). Germline loops: CDR1 WNHNN, CDR2 SYGVQD (reference sequence). Trimming took 5 bases from V and 10 from J, leaving 12 bases between them. CDR3 length: 12 amino acids. The CDR3 loop reads CASSLRVGEQFF. The CDR3 DNA reads as TGCGCCAGCAGTTTGAGGGTAGGGGAGCAGTTCTTC.